These T cell receptor beta chains were read from a single sample in a study of T cells of healthy individuals. TCRdb re-analysed the 5' RACE reads in MiXCR, keeping a single row per CDR3 protein. This table holds fewer than 70,000 distinct CDR3 sequences, roughly 15% found once. The receptors come from a human donor in good health. Each CDR3 is given with its conserved first and last residue. Size values are once, few and many counts, or a class for expanded clones, and some rows have none.

>TRBV2|.|TRBJ2-5
CASSSIETQYF
>TRBV6-1|.|TRBJ1-2
CASREEGYGYTF
>TRBV7-7|few|TRBJ2-3
CASSRTSGGLTDTQYF
>TRBV4-3|few|TRBJ2-1
CASSQNREYNEQFF
>TRBV5-6|once|TRBJ1-1
CASSLTGSTEAFF
>TRBV7-2|many|TRBJ1-1
CASRSSGRGTEAFF
>TRBV29-1|many|TRBJ2-7
CSAKTSGAGYEQYF
>TRBV20-1|many|TRBJ2-4
CSAITPLGTKNIQYF
>TRBV6-5|few|TRBJ1-6
CASSYSQGAGSPLHF
>TRBV20-1|.|TRBJ2-3
CSARTSGGAADTQYF
>TRBV20-1|many|TRBJ2-5
CSASSGGAETQYF
>TRBV9|few|TRBJ2-1
CASSVEIGEVNEQFF
>TRBV20-1|many|TRBJ2-1
CSASDRGNWEQFF
>TRBV7-2|few|TRBJ2-5
CASNSRSGRETQYF
>TRBV29-1|.|TRBJ1-5
CSVEWFGEDQPQHF
>TRBV10-3|.|TRBJ2-7
CAIGQGEGYEQYF
>TRBV9|.|TRBJ2-1
CASSVGSGGDYNEQFF
>TRBV20-1|few|TRBJ2-6
CSARGLAQTGANVLTF
>TRBV7-9|.|TRBJ2-7
CASSFSNRGYEQYF
>TRBV13|.|TRBJ2-1
CASSPPQGLYNEQFF
>TRBV11-1|.|TRBJ2-1
CASSLATGLAVYNEQFF
>TRBV6-5|.|TRBJ1-1
CASSPTTGVRTEAFF
>TRBV5-5|once|TRBJ1-1
CASSLASSGLGTEAFF
>TRBV7-9|many|TRBJ1-3
CASSLWIGVSGNTIYF
>TRBV5-5|few|TRBJ2-3
CASSMTGQGADTQYF
>TRBV2|.|TRBJ2-3
CASSLGDPFTDTQYF
>TRBV24-1|.|TRBJ1-5
CATSAPAGSGEGNQPQHF